A selection of T cell receptor beta chains follows, all from one sample in a study of control samples from healthy donors and cancer patients. The repertoire was sequenced with immunoSEQ multiplex PCR; TCRdb's copy has only in-frame clones and lacks some. The sample holds around 170,000 clones, roughly 90% seen once. The sample taken for sequencing was blood. The receptors originated from a woman in her forties or fifties in good health. Each CDR3 is given with its conserved first and last residue. A D gene is named only where the DNA matches it firmly. Size tells how often a clone was seen (once, few, many) or the class of an expanded clone, and some rows leave it out.

CASSIGEGLSSYEQYF	TGTGCCAGTAGTATCGGCGAGGGGTTGAGCTCCTACGAGCAGTACTTC	TRBV19	16	NA	TRBJ2-7	NA
CASSKVFSGNTIYF	TGTGCCAGCAGCAAGGTATTCTCTGGAAACACCATATATTTT	TRBV5-6	14	NA	TRBJ1-3	NA
CASSVYYIQDTIYF	TGTGCCAGCAGCGTCTACTACATCCAGGACACCATATATTTT	TRBV6-2/TRBV6-3	14	NA	TRBJ1-3	NA
CASSLGSSGGAYEQYF	TGTGCCAGCAGCTTAGGGTCTAGCGGGGGGGCCTACGAGCAGTACTTC	TRBV7-8	16	few	TRBJ2-7	TRBD2
CASSPRGRGAHEKLFF	TGTGCCAGCTCACCAAGGGGTCGGGGGGCGCATGAAAAACTGTTTTTT	TRBV18	16	NA	TRBJ1-4	NA
CASSPRTSGGPVGAVYEQFF	TGTGCCAGCAGCCCGAGGACTAGCGGGGGGCCAGTCGGGGCTGTCTATGAGCAGTTCTTC	TRBV7-3	20	NA	TRBJ2-1	TRBD2
CAINRRADTEAFF	TGTGCCATCAATCGACGGGCTGACACTGAAGCTTTCTTT	TRBV10-3	13	NA	TRBJ1-1	NA
CASSMERGGQNIQYF	TGTGCCAGTAGTATGGAACGGGGGGGCCAAAACATTCAGTACTTC	TRBV19	15	NA	TRBJ2-4	TRBD2
CASRWTGRGETQYF	TGTGCCAGCAGGTGGACAGGGAGAGGTGAGACCCAGTACTTC	TRBV27	14	NA	TRBJ2-5	TRBD1
CASSVNTNTEAFF	TGTGCCAGCAGCGTAAACACGAACACTGAAGCTTTCTTT	TRBV7-8	13	NA	TRBJ1-1	NA
CASSLEASSSYGYTF	TGTGCCAGCAGCTTAGAGGCCAGCTCCTCATATGGCTACACCTTC	TRBV7-9	15	NA	TRBJ1-2	NA
CASRGASYNEQFF	TGTGCCAGCAGAGGGGCCTCCTACAATGAGCAGTTCTTC	TRBV6-5	13	NA	TRBJ2-1	NA
CASSGDTLGKQFF	TGTGCCAGCAGCGGGGACACTCTAGGGAAGCAGTTCTTC	TRBV7-8	13	NA	TRBJ2-1	NA
CASSYRASGWDEQFF	TGCGCCAGCAGCTACCGGGCTAGCGGGTGGGATGAGCAGTTCTTC	TRBV5-1	15	NA	TRBJ2-1	TRBD2
CASSLVTATNEKLFF	TGTGCCAGCAGTTTAGTGACAGCAACTAATGAAAAACTGTTTTTT	TRBV28	15	NA	TRBJ1-4	NA
CASSLALTDQPQHF	TGTGCCAGCAGCTTGGCCCTGACAGATCAGCCCCAGCATTTT	TRBV5-6	14	NA	TRBJ1-5	NA
CASSWTGTEGGYTF	TGTGCCAGCAGTTGGACCGGGACCGAGGGGGGCTACACCTTC	TRBV6-5	14	NA	TRBJ1-2	NA
CAWSVEGNEQYF	TGTGCCTGGAGTGTAGAGGGAAACGAGCAGTACTTC	TRBV30	12	once	TRBJ2-7	NA
CSVEGQAGQPQHF	TGCAGCGTTGAAGGGCAGGCCGGTCAGCCCCAGCATTTT	TRBV29-1	13	NA	TRBJ1-5	NA
CASRPGQVSDYGYTF	TGTGCCAGCAGACCTGGACAGGTTTCCGACTATGGCTACACCTTC	TRBV28	15	NA	TRBJ1-2	TRBD1
CASAPVLMVETQYF	TGTGCCAGCGCCCCGGTCCTGATGGTAGAGACCCAGTACTTC	TRBV7-2	14	NA	TRBJ2-5	NA
CASSLETRSPLHF	TGTGCCAGCAGCTTAGAGACGAGATCACCCCTCCACTTT	TRBV7-3	13	NA	TRBJ1-6	NA
CASSYGGLRAFF	TGTGCCAGCAGTTACGGGGGGCTGCGAGCTTTCTTT	TRBV6-2/TRBV6-3	12	NA	TRBJ1-1	NA
CASSSWGTEAFF	TGTGCCAGCAGCTCCTGGGGCACCGAAGCTTTCTTT	TRBV7-6	12	NA	TRBJ1-1	NA
CASKAQGSGYTF	TGTGCCAGCAAGGCGCAGGGATCCGGCTACACCTTC	TRBV25-1	12	NA	TRBJ1-2	NA
CASSLWASGGRRGEQYF	TGTGCCAGCAGCTTATGGGCTAGCGGGGGACGGCGGGGCGAGCAGTACTTC	TRBV7-2	17	NA	TRBJ2-7	TRBD2